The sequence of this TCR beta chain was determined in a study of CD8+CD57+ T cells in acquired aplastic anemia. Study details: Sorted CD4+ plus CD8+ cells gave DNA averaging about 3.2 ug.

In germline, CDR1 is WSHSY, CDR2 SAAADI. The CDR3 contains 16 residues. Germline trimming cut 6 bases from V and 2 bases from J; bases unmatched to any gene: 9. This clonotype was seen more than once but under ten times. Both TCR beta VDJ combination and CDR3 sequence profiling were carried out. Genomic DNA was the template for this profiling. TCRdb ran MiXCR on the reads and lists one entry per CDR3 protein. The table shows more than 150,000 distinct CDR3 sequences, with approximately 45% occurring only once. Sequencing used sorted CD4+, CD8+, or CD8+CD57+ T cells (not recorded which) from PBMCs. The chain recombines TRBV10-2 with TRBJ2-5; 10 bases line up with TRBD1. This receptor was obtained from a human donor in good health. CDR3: CASRRPGTGEQETQYF. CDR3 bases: TGCGCCAGCAGGCGACCTGGGACAGGGGAACAAGAGACCCAGTACTTC.